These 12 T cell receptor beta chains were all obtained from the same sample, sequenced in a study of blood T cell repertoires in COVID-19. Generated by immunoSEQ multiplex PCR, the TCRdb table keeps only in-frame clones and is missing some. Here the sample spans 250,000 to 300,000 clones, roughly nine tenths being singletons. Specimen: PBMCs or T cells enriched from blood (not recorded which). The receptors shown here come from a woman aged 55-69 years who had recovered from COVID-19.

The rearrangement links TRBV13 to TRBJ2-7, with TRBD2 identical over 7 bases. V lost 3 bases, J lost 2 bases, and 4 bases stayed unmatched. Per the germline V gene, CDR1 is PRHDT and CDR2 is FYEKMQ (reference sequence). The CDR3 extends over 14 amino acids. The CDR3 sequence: CASSFPGGTYEQYF. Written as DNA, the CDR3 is TGTGCCAGCAGCTTCCCGGGAGGAACCTACGAGCAGTACTTC.

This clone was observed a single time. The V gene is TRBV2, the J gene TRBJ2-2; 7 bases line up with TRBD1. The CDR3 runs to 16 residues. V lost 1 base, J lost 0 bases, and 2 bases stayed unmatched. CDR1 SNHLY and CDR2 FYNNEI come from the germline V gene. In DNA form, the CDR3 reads TGTGCCAGCAGTGAAGTAGGGACAGCGAACACCGGGGAGCTGTTTTTT. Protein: CASSEVGTANTGELFF.

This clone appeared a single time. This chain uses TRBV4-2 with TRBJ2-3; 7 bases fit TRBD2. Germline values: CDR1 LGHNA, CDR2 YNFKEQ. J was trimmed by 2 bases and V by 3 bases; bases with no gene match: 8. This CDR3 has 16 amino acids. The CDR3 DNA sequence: TGTGCCAGCAGCCAGGAGGAGCGGGGACCCACAGATACGCAGTATTTT. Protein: CASSQEERGPTDTQYF.

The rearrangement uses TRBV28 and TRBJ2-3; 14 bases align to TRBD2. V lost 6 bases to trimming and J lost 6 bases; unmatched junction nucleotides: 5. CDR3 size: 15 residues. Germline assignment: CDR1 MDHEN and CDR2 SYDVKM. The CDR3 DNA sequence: TGTGCCAGCAGGACGGGACTAGCGGGGGATGATACGCAGTATTTT. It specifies CASRTGLAGDDTQYF.

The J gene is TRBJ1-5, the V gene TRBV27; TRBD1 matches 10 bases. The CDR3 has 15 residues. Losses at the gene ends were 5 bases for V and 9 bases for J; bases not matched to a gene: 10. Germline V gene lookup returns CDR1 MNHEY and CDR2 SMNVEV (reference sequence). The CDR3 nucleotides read TGTGCCAGCAGTCAAACCGGGACAGGGGATGCGCCCCAGCATTTT. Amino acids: CASSQTGTGDAPQHF.

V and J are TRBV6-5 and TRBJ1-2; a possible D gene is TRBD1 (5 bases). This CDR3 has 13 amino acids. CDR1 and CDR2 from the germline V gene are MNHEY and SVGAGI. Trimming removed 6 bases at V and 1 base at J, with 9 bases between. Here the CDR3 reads CASRTTVNYGYTF. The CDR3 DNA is TGTGCCAGCAGAACGACAGTTAACTATGGCTACACCTTC.

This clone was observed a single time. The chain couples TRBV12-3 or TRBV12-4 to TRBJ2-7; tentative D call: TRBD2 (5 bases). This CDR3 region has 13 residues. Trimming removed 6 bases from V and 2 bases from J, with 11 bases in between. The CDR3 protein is CASRMSGTYEQYF. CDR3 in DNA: TGTGCCAGCAGGATGAGCGGAACCTACGAGCAGTACTTC.

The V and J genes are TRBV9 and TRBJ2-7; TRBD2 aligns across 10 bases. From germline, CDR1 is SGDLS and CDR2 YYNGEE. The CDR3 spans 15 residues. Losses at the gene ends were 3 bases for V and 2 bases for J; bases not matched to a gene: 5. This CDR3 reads CASSARAGGPYEQYF. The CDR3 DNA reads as TGTGCCAGCAGCGCTCGAGCGGGAGGGCCCTACGAGCAGTACTTC.

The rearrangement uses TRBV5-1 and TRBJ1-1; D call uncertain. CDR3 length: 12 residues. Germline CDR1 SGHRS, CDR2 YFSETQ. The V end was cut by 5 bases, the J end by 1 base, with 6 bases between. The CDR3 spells CASSRQNTEAFF. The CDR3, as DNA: TGCGCCAGCAGTAGACAGAACACTGAAGCTTTCTTT.

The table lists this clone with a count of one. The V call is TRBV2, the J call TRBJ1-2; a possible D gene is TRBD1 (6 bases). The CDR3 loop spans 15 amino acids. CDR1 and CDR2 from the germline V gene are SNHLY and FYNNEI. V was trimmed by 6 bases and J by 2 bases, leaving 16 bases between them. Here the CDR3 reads CASSDHFTGNYGYTF. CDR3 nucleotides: TGTGCCAGCAGCGACCACTTTACAGGGAACTATGGCTACACCTTC.

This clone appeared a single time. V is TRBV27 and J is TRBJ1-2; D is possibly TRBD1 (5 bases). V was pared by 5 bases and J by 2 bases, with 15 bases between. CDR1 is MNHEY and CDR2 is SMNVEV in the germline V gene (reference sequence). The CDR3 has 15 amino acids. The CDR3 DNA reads TGTGCCAGCAGTATGGGGGGATTCGGCAACTATGGCTACACCTTC. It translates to CASSMGGFGNYGYTF.

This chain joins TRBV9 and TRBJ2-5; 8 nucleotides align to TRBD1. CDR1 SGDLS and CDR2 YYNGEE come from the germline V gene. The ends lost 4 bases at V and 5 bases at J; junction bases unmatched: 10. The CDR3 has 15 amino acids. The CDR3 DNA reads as TGTGCCAGCAGCCCCAGGACAGGGATTTTGGAGACCCAGTACTTC. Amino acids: CASSPRTGILETQYF.